One and the same sample provided the 5 T cell receptor beta chains below, sequenced in a study of T-cell memory formation after mild COVID-19. TCRdb passed the 5' RACE reads through MiXCR, listing each CDR3 protein once. The sample carries 270,000 or so distinct CDR3 sequences, over 15% recorded once. What was sequenced was PBMCs or a T cell subset sorted from them (not recorded which). These receptors came from a man between 18 and 29 years old who had mild COVID-19 (a few samples of this study predate the infection). Cell type and time point are not known.

The chain carries TRBV5-1 and TRBJ1-1; D is ambiguous. V was cut by 7 bases and J by 2 bases, with 9 bases left in between. The germline gives CDR1 SGHRS, CDR2 YFSETQ. The CDR3 extends over 12 amino acids. The CDR3 DNA is TGCGCCAGCCGGTCCCTTAACACTGAAGCTTTCTTT. Translation gives CASRSLNTEAFF.

This clonotype has just a few counts. V and J are TRBV7-6 and TRBJ2-1; 8 nucleotides line up with TRBD2. Looked up from germline, CDR1 is SGHVS and CDR2 is FNYEAQ. This CDR3 has 14 residues. V lost 2 bases, J lost 6 bases, and 3 bases stayed unmatched. For the CDR3, the DNA is TGTGCCAGCAGCTTAAAACTAGCGGCCAATGAGCAGTTCTTC. As protein: CASSLKLAANEQFF.

V gene TRBV4-3 combines with J gene TRBJ2-4; 9 bases are shared with TRBD2. CDR1 and CDR2 (germline): LGHNA, YSLEER. The V and J ends lost 4 bases and 0 bases, in that order; junction bases with no gene match: 7. The CDR3 is 17 amino acids. CDR3 nucleotides: TGCGCCAGCAGCCTCGTTGTTAGCGGGGGAGCCAAAAACATTCAGTACTTC. It yields the protein CASSLVVSGGAKNIQYF.

The chain links TRBV6-5 to TRBJ1-4; 8 nucleotides align to TRBD1. In germline, CDR1 is MNHEY, CDR2 SVGAGI. The CDR3 runs to 15 residues. V shed 6 bases, J shed 3 bases, and the junction held 6 bases outside the gene matches. CDR3 loop: CASRGDRIPNEKLFF. DNA of the CDR3: TGTGCCAGCAGGGGGGACAGGATTCCTAATGAAAAACTGTTTTTT.

This sequence joins TRBV4-3 and TRBJ1-4; no clear D. V dropped 4 bases and J dropped 5 bases, with 11 bases sitting between them. This CDR3 comprises 14 residues. Germline CDR1 is LGHNA and CDR2 is YSLEER. CDR3: CASSPPDPNEKLFF. For the CDR3, the DNA is TGCGCCAGCAGCCCCCCGGACCCCAATGAAAAACTGTTTTTT.